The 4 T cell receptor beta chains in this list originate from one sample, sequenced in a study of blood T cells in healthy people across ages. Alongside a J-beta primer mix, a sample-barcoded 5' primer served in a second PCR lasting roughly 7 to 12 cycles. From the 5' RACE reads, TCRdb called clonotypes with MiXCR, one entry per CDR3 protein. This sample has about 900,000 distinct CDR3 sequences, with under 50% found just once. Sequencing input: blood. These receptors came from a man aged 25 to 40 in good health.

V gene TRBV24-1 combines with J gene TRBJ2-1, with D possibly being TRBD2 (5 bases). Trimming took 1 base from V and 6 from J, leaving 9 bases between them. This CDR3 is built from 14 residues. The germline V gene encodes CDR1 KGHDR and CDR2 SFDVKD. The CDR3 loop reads CATSDLGRSNEQFF. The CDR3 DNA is TGTGCCACCAGTGATTTAGGGAGATCCAATGAGCAGTTCTTC.

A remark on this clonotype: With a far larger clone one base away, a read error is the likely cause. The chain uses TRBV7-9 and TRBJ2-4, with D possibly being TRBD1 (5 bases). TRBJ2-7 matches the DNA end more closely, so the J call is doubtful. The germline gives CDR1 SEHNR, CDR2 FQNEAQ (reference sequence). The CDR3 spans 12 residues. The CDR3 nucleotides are TGTGCCAGCAACTTAGGGGCATACGAGCAGTACTTC. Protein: CASNLGAYEQYF.

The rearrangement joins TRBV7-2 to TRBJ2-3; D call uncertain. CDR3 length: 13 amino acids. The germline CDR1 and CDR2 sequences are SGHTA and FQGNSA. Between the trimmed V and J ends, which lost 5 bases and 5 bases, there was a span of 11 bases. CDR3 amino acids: CASSVTVEDTQYF. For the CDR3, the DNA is TGTGCCAGCAGCGTCACGGTTGAAGATACGCAGTATTTT.

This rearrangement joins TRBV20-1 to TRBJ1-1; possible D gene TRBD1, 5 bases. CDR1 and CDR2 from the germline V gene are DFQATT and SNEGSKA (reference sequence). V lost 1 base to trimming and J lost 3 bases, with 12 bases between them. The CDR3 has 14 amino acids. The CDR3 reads CSARAGVGDTEAFF. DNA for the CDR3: TGCAGTGCTAGAGCGGGGGTCGGGGACACTGAAGCTTTCTTT.